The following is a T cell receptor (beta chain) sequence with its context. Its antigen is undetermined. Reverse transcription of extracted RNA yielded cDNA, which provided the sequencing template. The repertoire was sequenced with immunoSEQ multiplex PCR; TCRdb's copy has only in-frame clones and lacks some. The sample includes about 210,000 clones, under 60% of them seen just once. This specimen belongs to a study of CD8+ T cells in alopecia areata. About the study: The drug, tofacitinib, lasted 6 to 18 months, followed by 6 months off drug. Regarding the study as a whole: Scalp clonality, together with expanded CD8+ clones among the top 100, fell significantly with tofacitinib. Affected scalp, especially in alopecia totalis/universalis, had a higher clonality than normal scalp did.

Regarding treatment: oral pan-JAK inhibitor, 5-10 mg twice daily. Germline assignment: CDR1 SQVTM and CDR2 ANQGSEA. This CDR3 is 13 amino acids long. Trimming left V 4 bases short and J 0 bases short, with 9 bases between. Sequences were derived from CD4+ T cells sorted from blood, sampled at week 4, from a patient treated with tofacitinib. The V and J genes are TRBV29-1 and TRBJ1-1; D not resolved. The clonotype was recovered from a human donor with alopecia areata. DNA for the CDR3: TGCAGCGTTGGGCAAACCATGAACACTGAAGCTTTCTTT. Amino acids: CSVGQTMNTEAFF.